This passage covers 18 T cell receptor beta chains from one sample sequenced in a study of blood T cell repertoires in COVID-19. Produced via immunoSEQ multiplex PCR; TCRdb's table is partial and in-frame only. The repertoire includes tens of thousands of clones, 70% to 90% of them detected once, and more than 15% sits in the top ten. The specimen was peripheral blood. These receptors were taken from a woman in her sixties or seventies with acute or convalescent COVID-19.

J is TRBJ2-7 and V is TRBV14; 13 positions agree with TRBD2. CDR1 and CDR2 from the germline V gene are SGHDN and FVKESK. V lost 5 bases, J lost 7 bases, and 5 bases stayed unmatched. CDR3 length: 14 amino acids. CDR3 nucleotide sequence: TGTGCCAGCAGCGTGACTAGCGGGGGGCCGGAGCAGTACTTC. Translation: CASSVTSGGPEQYF. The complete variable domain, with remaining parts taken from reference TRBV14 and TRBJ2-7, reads EAGVTQFPSHSVIEKGQTVTLRCDPISGHDNLYWYRRVMGKEIKFLLHFVKESKQDESGMPNNRFLAERTGGTYSTLKVQPAELEDSGVYFCASSVTSGGPEQYFGPGTRLTVT.

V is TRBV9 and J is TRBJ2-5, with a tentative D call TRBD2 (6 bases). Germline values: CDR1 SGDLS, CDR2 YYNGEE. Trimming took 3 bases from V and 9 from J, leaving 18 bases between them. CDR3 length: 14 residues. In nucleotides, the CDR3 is TGTGCCAGCAGCGCCGAGATTCTAGGCGGGGCCCAGTACTTC. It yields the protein CASSAEILGGAQYF.

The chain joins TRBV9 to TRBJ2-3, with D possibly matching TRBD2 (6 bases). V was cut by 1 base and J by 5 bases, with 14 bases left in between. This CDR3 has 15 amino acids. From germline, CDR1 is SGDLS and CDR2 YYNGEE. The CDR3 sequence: CASSVTLAVGDTQYF. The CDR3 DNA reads TGTGCCAGCAGCGTAACATTAGCGGTAGGAGATACGCAGTATTTT.

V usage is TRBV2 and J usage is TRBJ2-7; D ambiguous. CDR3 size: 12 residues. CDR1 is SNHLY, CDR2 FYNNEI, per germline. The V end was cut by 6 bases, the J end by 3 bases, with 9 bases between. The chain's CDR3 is CASSPSSYEQYV. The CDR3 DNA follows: TGTGCCAGCAGCCCTTCGAGCTACGAGCAGTACGTC.

In nucleotides, the CDR3 is TGTGCCACCAGCAGGACCTACAACTTTCCGGGACTGCCTTTTCGCGAGCAGTACGTC. This gives the protein CATSRTYNFPGLPFREQYV. This chain connects TRBV15 to TRBJ2-7; TRBD2 is a possible D gene (6 bases). This CDR3 is built from 19 residues. Germline CDR1 LNHNV, CDR2 YYDKDF (reference sequence). V lost 3 bases and J 6 bases, leaving 30 bases between the germline ends.

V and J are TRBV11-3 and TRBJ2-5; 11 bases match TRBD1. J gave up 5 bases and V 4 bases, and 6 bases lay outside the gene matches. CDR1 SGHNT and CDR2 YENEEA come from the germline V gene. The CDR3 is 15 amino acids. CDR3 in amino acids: CASSSRTGGGETQYF. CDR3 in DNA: TGTGCCAGCAGCTCAAGGACAGGGGGCGGGGAGACCCAGTACTTC. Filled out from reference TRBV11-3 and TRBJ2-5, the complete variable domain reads EAGVVQSPRYKIIEKKQPVAFWCNPISGHNTLYWYLQNLGQGPELLIRYENEEAVDDSQLPKDRFSAERLKGVDSTLKIQPAELGDSAVYLCASSSRTGGGETQYFGPGTRLLVL.

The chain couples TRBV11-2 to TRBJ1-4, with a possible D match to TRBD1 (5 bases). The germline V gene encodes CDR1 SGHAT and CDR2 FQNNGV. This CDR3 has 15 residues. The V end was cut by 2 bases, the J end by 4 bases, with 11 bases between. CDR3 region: CASSLSPQVNEKLFF. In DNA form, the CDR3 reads TGTGCCAGCAGCTTATCCCCACAGGTTAATGAAAAACTGTTTTTT. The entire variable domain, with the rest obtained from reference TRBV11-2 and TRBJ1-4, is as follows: EAGVAQSPRYKIIEKRQSVAFWCNPISGHATLYWYQQILGQGPKLLIQFQNNGVVDDSQLPKDRFSAERLKGVDSTLKIQPAKLEDSAVYLCASSLSPQVNEKLFFGSGTQLSVL.

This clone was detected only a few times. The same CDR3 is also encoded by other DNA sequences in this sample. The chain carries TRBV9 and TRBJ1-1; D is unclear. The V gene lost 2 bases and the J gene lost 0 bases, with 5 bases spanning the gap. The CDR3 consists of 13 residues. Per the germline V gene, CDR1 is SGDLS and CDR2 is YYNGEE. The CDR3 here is CASSVGMNTEAFF. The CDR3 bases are TGTGCCAGCAGCGTCGGGATGAACACTGAAGCTTTCTTT.

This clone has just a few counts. The chain's CDR3 is CASVGQVGMGGTEAFF. The CDR3 DNA is TGTGCTAGTGTCGGACAGGTGGGAATGGGAGGCACTGAAGCTTTCTTT. This chain joins TRBV12-5 and TRBJ1-1; 7 bases agree with TRBD1. CDR3 size: 16 residues. Unmatched junction bases numbered 15, after V lost 7 bases and J lost 4 bases. Germline CDR1 and CDR2: LGHNT and FRNRAP.

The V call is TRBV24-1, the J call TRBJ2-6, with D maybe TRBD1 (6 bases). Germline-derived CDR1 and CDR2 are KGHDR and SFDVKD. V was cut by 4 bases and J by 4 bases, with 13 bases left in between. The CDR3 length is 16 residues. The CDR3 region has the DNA TGTGCCACCAGTGACCCAGGGGTTTCCGGGGCCAACGTCCTGACTTTC. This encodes CATSDPGVSGANVLTF.

DNA for the CDR3: TGTGCCAGCAGTTACCCCGACACTCTTAACTATGGCTACACCTTC. Residues: CASSYPDTLNYGYTF. The rearrangement uses TRBV6-2 or TRBV6-3 and TRBJ1-2; D is unresolved. There are 15 residues in the CDR3. Trimming pared 2 bases from V and 1 base from J, leaving 11 bases between. Per germline, CDR1 MNHEY and CDR2 SVGEGT.

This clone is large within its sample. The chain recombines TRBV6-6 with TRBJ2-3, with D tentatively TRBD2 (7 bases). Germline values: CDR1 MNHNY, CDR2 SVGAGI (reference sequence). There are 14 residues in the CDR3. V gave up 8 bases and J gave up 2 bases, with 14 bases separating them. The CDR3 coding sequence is TGTGCCAGCGGGTACGGGGGGCCCACAGATACGCAGTATTTT. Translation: CASGYGGPTDTQYF.

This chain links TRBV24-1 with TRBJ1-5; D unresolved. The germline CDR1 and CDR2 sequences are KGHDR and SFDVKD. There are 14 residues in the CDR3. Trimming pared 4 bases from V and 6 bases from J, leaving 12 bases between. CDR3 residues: CATSEAGIVQPQHF. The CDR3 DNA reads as TGTGCCACCAGTGAAGCCGGGATCGTTCAGCCCCAGCATTTT.

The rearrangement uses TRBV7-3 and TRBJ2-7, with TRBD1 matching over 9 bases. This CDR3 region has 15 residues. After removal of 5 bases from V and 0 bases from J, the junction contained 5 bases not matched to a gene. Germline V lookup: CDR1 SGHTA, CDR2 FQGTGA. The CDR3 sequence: CASSPGQGDSYEQYV. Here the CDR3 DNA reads TGTGCCAGCAGCCCGGGACAGGGAGACTCCTACGAGCAGTACGTC.

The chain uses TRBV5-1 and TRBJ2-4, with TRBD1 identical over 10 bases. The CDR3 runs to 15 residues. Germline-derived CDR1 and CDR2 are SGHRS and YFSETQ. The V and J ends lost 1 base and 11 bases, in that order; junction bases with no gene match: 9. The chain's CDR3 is CASSLSAGTGDVQYF. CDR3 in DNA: TGCGCCAGCAGCTTGTCGGCCGGGACAGGGGACGTTCAGTACTTC. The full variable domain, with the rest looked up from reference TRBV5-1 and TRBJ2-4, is KAGVTQTPRYLIKTRGQQVTLSCSPISGHRSVSWYQQTPGQGLQFLFEYFSETQRNKGNFPGRFSGRQFSNSRSEMNVSTLELGDSALYLCASSLSAGTGDVQYFGAGTRLSVL.

The CDR3 DNA reads as TGTGCCAGCAGTTCGCCGGACAGGTCCAACTATGGCTACACCTTC. Its protein is CASSSPDRSNYGYTF. The gene calls are TRBV6-6 and TRBJ1-2; 7 bases match TRBD1. CDR1 MNHNY and CDR2 SVGAGI come from the germline V gene (reference sequence). Unmatched junction bases numbered 7, after V lost 4 bases and J lost 2 bases. The CDR3 sequence is 15 residues long.

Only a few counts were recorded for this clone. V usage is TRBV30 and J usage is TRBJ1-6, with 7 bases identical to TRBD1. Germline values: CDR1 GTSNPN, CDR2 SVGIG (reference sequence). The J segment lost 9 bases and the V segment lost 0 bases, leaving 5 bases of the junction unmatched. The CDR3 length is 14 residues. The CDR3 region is CAWSVGTDISPLHF. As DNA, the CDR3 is TGTGCCTGGAGTGTTGGGACAGATATTTCACCCCTCCACTTT.

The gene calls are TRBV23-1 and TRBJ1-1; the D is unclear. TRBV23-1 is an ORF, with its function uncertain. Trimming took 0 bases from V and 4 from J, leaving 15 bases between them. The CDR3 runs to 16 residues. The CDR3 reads CASSQSGKHGSTEAFF. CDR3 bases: TGCGCCAGCAGTCAATCGGGTAAGCATGGGAGCACTGAAGCTTTCTTT.